The present TCR beta chain was sequenced within a study of cytomegalovirus exposure and HLA in healthy donors. Study summary: Prior work identified around 120 million unique TCR beta sequences in 150 million to 200 million T cells. Study findings and constraints: In a later analysis, TCR beta V- and J-gene trimming showed a link to a missense DCLRE1C variant. The number of N-insertions in an Asian-associated ancestry cluster was reportedly below the approximately 700-donor mean in a later analysis.

Both 60 Vbeta primers and 13 Jbeta primers went into the PCR. Profiled with immunoSEQ multiplex PCR; TCRdb holds only in-frame clones, not every one. The sample holds approximately 160,000 clones; about 85% are singletons and the top ten take 4.5%. The germline gives CDR1 MGHRA, CDR2 YSYEKL. V dropped 0 bases and J dropped 6; count of bases not matched to a gene: 4. The CDR3 contains 15 residues. As to this clone: The antigen is not known.

The rearrangement links TRBV4-1 to TRBJ2-2; 7 bases are shared with TRBD2. This receptor was taken from a woman between 45 and 65 years old in good health and CMV-seropositive. Sequencing was carried out using PBMCs. CDR3 amino acids: CASSQELAKAGELFF. The CDR3 region has the DNA TGCGCCAGCAGCCAAGAACTAGCGAAGGCCGGGGAGCTGTTTTTT.